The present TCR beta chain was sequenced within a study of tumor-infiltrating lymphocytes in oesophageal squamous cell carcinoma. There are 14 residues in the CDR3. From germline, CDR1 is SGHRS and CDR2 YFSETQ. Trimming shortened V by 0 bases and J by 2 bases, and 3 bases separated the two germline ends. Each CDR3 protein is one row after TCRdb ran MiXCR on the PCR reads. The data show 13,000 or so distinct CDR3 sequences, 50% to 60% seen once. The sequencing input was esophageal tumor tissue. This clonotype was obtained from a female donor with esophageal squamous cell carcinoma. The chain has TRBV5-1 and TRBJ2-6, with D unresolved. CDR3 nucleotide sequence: TGCGCCAGCAGCTTGGGGGCTGGGGCCAACGTCCTGACTTTC. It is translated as CASSLGAGANVLTF.